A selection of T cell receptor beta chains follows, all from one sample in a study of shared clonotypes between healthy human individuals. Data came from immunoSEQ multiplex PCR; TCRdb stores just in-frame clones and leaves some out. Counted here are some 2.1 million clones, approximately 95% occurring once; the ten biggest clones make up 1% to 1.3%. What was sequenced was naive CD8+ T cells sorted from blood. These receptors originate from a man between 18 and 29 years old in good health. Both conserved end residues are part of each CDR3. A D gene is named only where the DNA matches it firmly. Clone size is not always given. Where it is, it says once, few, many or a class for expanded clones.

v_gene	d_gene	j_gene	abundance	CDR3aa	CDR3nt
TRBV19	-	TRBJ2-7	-	CASSIDTEFYEQYF	TGTGCCAGTAGTATAGACACCGAATTCTACGAGCAGTACTTC
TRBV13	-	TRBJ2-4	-	CASSLVRDGDIQYF	TGTGCCAGCAGCTTAGTGCGGGATGGGGACATTCAGTACTTC
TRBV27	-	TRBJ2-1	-	CASSSGTIVNEQFF	TGTGCCAGCAGTTCTGGGACAATCGTAAATGAGCAGTTCTTC
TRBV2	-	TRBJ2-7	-	CASSEAGVARGGPGEQYF	TGTGCCAGCAGTGAAGCGGGCGTGGCAAGAGGGGGTCCAGGCGAGCAGTACTTC
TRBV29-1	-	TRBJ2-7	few	CSVEDSYEQYF	TGCAGCGTTGAAGACAGCTACGAGCAGTACTTC
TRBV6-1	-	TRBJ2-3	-	CASSERETDTQYF	TGTGCCAGCAGTGAACGGGAAACAGATACGCAGTATTTT
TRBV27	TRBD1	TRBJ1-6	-	CASTSGGAGISLHF	TGTGCCAGCACTTCAGGGGGCGCTGGGATTTCCCTCCACTTT
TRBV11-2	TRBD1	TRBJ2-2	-	CASSSGQGAGELFF	TGTGCCAGCAGCTCCGGACAGGGGGCCGGGGAGCTGTTTTTT
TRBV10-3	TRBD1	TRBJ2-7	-	CAISDVLGQVGYEQYF	TGTGCCATCAGTGATGTGCTGGGACAGGTAGGCTACGAGCAGTACTTC
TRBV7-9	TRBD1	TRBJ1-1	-	CASSLGDREDTEAFF	TGTGCCAGCAGCTTAGGGGACAGGGAGGACACTGAAGCTTTCTTT
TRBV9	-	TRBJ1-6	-	CASSVEANSPLHF	TGTGCCAGCAGCGTAGAGGCAAATTCACCCCTCCACTTT
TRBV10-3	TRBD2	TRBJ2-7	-	CATLAGDTYEQYF	TGTGCCACCTTAGCGGGAGACACCTACGAGCAGTACTTC
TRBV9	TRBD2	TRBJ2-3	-	CASSVELAGASTDTQYF	TGTGCCAGCAGCGTAGAACTAGCGGGGGCCAGCACAGATACGCAGTATTTT
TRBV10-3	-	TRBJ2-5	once	CAITEGETQYF	TGTGCCATCACCGAGGGGGAGACCCAGTACTTC
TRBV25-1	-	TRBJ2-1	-	CASRATGGVYNEQFF	TGTGCCAGCAGGGCAACAGGGGGGGTCTACAATGAGCAGTTCTTC
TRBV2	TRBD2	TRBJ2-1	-	CASSGTSGGYNEQFF	TGTGCCAGCAGTGGGACTAGCGGGGGTTACAATGAGCAGTTCTTC
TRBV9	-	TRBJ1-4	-	CASSVGDTATNEKLFF	TGTGCCAGCAGCGTTGGGGACACAGCAACTAATGAAAAACTGTTTTTT
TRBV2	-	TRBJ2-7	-	CASSGQGSYYEQYF	TGTGCCAGCAGTGGGCAGGGGTCGTACTACGAGCAGTACTTC
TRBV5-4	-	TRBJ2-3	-	CASSRVGGPTDTQYF	TGTGCCAGCAGCAGGGTCGGGGGCCCCACAGATACGCAGTATTTT
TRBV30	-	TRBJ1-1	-	CAWGRATEAFF	TGTGCCTGGGGCAGGGCGACTGAAGCTTTCTTT
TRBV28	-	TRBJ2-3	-	CASSPGTSWADTQYF	TGTGCCAGCAGTCCCGGGACGTCGTGGGCAGATACGCAGTATTTT
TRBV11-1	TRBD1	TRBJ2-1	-	CASSPRPGQGYNEQFF	TGTGCCAGCAGCCCCCGACCGGGACAGGGGTACAATGAGCAGTTCTTC
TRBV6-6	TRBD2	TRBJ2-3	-	CAILAGEGTDTQYF	TGTGCCATTTTAGCGGGGGAGGGGACAGATACGCAGTATTTT
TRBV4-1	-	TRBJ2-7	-	CASSQETWGTLVGYEQYF	TGCGCCAGCAGCCAAGAGACATGGGGGACGCTAGTTGGCTACGAGCAGTACTTC
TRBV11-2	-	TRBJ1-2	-	CASSLDGQDYGYTF	TGTGCCAGCAGCTTAGATGGGCAGGATTATGGCTACACCTTC
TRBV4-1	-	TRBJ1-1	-	CASSRSQSMNTEAFF	TGCGCCAGCAGCCGATCACAGTCCATGAACACTGAAGCTTTCTTT
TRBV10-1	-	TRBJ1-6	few	CASSAGINSPLHF	TGCGCCAGCAGTGCGGGCATCAATTCACCCCTCCACTTT
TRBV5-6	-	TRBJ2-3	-	CASSSLFERDTQYF	TGTGCCAGCAGCTCCCTATTTGAGAGAGATACGCAGTATTTT
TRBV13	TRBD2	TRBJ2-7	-	CASSLTLAGKHEQYF	TGTGCCAGCAGCTTAACTCTAGCGGGGAAACACGAGCAGTACTTC
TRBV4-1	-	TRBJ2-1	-	CASSQTNEQFF	TGCGCCAGCAGCCAGACTAATGAGCAGTTCTTC
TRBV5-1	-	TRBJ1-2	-	CASSFELNYGYTF	TGCGCCAGCAGCTTTGAGTTGAACTATGGCTACACCTTC
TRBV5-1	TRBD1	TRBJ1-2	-	CASSLVGQIPNYGYTF	TGCGCCAGCAGCTTGGTGGGACAGATTCCTAACTATGGCTACACCTTC
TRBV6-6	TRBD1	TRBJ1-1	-	CASSSGTGGVGTEAFF	TGTGCCAGCAGCTCCGGGACAGGGGGCGTTGGCACTGAAGCTTTCTTT
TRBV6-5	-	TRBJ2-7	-	CASSYWPGVNEQYF	TGTGCCAGCAGTTACTGGCCAGGGGTTAACGAGCAGTACTTC
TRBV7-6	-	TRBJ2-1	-	CASSSLAGDEQFF	TGTGCCAGCAGCTCCCTAGCAGGCGATGAGCAGTTCTTC
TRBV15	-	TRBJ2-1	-	CATSRAPEGSYNEQFF	TGTGCCACCAGCAGAGCCCCGGAGGGCTCCTACAATGAGCAGTTCTTC
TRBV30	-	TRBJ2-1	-	CAWSLQSGLNEQFF	TGTGCCTGGAGTCTCCAGAGCGGGCTTAATGAGCAGTTCTTC
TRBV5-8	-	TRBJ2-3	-	CASRLKVTDTQYF	TGTGCCAGCAGATTAAAGGTCACAGATACGCAGTATTTT
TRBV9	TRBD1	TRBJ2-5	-	CASSPHTGTGVGETQYF	TGTGCCAGCAGCCCCCACACCGGGACAGGGGTTGGAGAGACCCAGTACTTC
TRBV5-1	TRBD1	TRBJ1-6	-	CASSEGTGNSPLHF	TGCGCCAGCAGTGAGGGGACAGGTAATTCACCCCTCCACTTT
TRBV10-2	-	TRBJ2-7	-	CASSGPGLGYEQYF	TGCGCCAGCAGTGGGCCAGGGCTTGGCTACGAGCAGTACTTC
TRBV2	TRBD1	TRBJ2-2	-	CASRGTGEPGELFF	TGTGCCAGCAGGGGTACAGGGGAGCCCGGGGAGCTGTTTTTT
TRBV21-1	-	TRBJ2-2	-	CASSGLQVYNTGELFF	TGTGCCAGCAGCGGATTACAGGTTTACAACACCGGGGAGCTGTTTTTT
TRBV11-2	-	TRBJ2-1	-	CASSLSGGINEQFF	TGTGCCAGCAGCTTGTCCGGCGGGATCAATGAGCAGTTCTTC
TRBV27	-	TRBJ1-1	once	CASSQYRVGTTEAFF	TGTGCCAGCAGTCAATATAGAGTCGGTACCACTGAAGCTTTCTTT
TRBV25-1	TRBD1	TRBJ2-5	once	CASSKLSGGEETQYF	TGTGCCAGCAGTAAATTATCAGGGGGCGAGGAGACCCAGTACTTC
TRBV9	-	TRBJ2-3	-	CASSVVIGGPGDTQYF	TGTGCCAGCAGCGTAGTAATAGGAGGGCCGGGAGATACGCAGTATTTT
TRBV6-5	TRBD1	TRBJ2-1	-	CASSPTGIGNEQFF	TGTGCCAGCAGTCCGACAGGGATAGGGAATGAGCAGTTCTTC
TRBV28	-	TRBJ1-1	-	CASSPSGATAGTEAFF	TGTGCCAGCAGTCCCTCAGGGGCGACGGCAGGAACTGAAGCTTTCTTT
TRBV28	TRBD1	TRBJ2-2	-	CASSLRTGLANTGELFF	TGTGCCAGCAGTTTACGGACAGGGCTCGCGAACACCGGGGAGCTGTTTTTT
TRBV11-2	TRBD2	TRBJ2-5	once	CASSHSGGGTRETQYF	TGTGCCAGCAGCCATAGCGGGGGGGGCACCAGGGAGACCCAGTACTTC
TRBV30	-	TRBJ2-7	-	CAWSGVGYEQYF	TGTGCCTGGAGTGGGGTGGGCTACGAGCAGTACTTC
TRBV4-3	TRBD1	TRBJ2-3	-	CASSQEFPGGETDTQYF	TGCGCCAGCAGCCAAGAGTTTCCAGGGGGCGAAACAGATACGCAGTATTTT
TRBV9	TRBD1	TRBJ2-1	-	CASSVVDGTVFYNEQFF	TGTGCCAGCAGCGTAGTAGACGGGACAGTATTCTACAATGAGCAGTTCTTC